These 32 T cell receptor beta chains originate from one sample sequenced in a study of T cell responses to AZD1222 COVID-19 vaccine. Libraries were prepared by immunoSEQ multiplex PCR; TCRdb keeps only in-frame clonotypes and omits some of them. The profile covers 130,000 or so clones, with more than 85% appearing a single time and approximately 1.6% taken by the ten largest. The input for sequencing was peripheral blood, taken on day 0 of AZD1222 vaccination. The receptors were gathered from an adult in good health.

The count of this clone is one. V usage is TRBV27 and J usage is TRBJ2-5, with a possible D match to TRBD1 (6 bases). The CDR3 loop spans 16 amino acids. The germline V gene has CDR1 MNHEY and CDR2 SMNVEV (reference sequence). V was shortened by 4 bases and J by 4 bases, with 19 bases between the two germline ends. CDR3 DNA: TGTGCCAGCAGTTCAGTCGCGTCGGGACAAACAGAGACCCAGTACTTC. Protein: CASSSVASGQTETQYF.

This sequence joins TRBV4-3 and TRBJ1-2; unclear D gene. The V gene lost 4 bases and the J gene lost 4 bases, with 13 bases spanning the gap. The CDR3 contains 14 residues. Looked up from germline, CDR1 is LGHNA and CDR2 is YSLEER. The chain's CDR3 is CASSLGQRIYGYTF. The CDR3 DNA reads TGCGCCAGCAGCCTAGGGCAGAGAATCTATGGCTACACCTTC.

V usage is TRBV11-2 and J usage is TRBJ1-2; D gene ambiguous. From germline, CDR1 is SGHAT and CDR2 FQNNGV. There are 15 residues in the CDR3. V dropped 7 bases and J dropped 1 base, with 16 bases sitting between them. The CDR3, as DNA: TGTGCCAGCACCTTCGAGGCGGGAGTTAACTATGGCTACACCTTC. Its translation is CASTFEAGVNYGYTF.

CDR3 DNA: TGTGCCAGCAGCTCACTAGCGGGAAAAGTAACAGATACGCAGTATTTT. As protein: CASSSLAGKVTDTQYF. The chain couples TRBV7-2 to TRBJ2-3; 10 positions agree with TRBD2. Germline trimming cut 4 bases from V and 3 bases from J; bases unmatched to any gene: 7. This CDR3 region has 16 residues. Germline lookup yields CDR1 SGHTA and CDR2 FQGNSA.

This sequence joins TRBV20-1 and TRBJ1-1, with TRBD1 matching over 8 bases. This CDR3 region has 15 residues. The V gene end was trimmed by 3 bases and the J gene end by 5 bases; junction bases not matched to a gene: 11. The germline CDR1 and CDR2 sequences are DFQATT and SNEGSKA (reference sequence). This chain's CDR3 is CSASGRGQVYTEAFF. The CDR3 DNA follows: TGCAGTGCTAGTGGCAGGGGGCAAGTGTATACTGAAGCTTTCTTT.

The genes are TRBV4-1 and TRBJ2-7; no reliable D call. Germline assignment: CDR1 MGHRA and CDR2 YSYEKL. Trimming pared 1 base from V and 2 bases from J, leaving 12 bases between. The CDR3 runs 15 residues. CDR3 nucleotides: TGCGCCAGCAGCCAAGTTTCGGACGCTCCCTACGAGCAGTACTTC. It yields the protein CASSQVSDAPYEQYF.

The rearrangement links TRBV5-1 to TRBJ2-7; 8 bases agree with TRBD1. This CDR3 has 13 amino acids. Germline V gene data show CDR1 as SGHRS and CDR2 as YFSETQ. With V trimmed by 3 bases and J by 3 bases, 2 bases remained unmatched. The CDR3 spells CASSSRGLYEQYF. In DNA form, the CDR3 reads TGCGCCAGCAGCTCCAGGGGGCTCTACGAGCAGTACTTC.

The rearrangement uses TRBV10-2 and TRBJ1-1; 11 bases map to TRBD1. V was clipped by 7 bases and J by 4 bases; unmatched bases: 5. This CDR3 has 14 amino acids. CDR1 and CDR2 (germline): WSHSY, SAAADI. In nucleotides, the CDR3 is TGCGCCAGCATAGCGGGACAGGGGGGCACTGAAGCTTTCTTT. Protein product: CASIAGQGGTEAFF.

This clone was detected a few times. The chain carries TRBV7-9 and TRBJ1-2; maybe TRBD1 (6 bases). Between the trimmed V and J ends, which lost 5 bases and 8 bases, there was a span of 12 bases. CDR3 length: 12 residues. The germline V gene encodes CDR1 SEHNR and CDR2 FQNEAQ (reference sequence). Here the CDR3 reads CASSPPGEGYTF. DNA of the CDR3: TGTGCCAGCAGCCCGCCAGGGGAGGGCTACACCTTC.

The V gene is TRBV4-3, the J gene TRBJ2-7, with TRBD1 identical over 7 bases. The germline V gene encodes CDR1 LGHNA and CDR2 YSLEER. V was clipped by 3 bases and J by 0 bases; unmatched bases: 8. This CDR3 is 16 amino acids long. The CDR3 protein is CASSQYLEGASYEQYF. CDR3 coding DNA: TGCGCCAGCAGCCAGTATCTCGAGGGGGCCTCCTACGAGCAGTACTTC.

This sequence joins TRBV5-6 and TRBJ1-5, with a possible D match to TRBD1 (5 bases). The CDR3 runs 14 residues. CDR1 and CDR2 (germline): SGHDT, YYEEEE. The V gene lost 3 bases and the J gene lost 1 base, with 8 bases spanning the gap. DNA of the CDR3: TGTGCCAGCAGCTGGGGGGTAAGCAATCAGCCCCAGCATTTT. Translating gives CASSWGVSNQPQHF.

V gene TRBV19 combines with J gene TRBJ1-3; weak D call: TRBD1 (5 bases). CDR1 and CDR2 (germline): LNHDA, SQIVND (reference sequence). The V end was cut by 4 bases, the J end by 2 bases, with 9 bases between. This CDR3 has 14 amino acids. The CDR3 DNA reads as TGTGCCAGTAGTACCCGGACACCTGGAAACACCATATATTTT. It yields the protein CASSTRTPGNTIYF.

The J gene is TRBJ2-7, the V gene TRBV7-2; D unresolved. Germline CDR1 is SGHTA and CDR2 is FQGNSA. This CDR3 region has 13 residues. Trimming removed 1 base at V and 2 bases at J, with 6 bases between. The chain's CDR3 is CASSLEGAYEQYF. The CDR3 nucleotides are TGTGCCAGCAGCTTAGAAGGCGCCTACGAGCAGTACTTC.

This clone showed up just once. The CDR3 loop reads CASSIENRRGYTF. The CDR3 DNA is TGTGCCAGTAGTATAGAAAACAGGAGGGGCTACACCTTC. The gene calls are TRBV19 and TRBJ1-2, with a possible D match to TRBD1 (5 bases). Germline V CDR1 and CDR2: LNHDA, SQIVND (reference sequence). Trimming removed 0 bases from V and 8 bases from J, with 10 bases in between. This CDR3 comprises 13 residues. Full variable domain (missing parts from reference TRBV19 and TRBJ1-2): DGGITQSPKYLFRKEGQNVTLSCEQNLNHDAMYWYRQDPGQGLRLIYYSQIVNDFQKGDIAEGYSVSREKKESFPLTVTSAQKNPTAFYLCASSIENRRGYTFGSGTRLTVV.

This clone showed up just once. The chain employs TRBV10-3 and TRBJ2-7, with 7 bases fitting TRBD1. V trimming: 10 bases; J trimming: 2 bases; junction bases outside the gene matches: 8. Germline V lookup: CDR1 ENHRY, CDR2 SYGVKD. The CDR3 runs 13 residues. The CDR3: CATGTDQAYEQYF. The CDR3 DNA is TGTGCCACCGGGACAGACCAAGCCTACGAGCAGTACTTC.

The CDR3 loop is CASSEGAGSTGELFF. CDR3 nucleotides: TGTGCCAGCAGTGAAGGGGCAGGGAGCACCGGGGAGCTGTTTTTT. The V and J genes are TRBV6-4 and TRBJ2-2; the D gene could be TRBD1 or TRBD2 (5 bases each). V gave up 3 bases and J gave up 4 bases, with 12 bases separating them. Germline V gene lookup returns CDR1 MRHNA and CDR2 SNTAGT. The CDR3 has 15 amino acids.

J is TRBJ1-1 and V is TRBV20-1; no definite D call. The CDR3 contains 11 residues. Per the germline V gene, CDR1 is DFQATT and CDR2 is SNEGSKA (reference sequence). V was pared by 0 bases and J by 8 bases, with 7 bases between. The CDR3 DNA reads TGCAGTGCTAGAGAGTTCCCCGAAGCTTTCTTT. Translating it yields CSAREFPEAFF.

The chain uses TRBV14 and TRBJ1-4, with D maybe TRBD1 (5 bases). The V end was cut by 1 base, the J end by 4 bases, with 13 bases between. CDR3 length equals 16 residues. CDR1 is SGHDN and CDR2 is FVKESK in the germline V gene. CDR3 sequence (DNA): TGTGCCAGCAGCCAAGGAGGAGGGGTCAATAATGAAAAACTGTTTTTT. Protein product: CASSQGGGVNNEKLFF.

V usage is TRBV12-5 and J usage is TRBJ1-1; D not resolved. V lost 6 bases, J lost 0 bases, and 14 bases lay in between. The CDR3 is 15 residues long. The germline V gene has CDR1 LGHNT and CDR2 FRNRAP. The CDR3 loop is CASGPTLGVNTEAFF. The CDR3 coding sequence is TGTGCTAGTGGCCCCACGCTGGGAGTGAACACTGAAGCTTTCTTT.

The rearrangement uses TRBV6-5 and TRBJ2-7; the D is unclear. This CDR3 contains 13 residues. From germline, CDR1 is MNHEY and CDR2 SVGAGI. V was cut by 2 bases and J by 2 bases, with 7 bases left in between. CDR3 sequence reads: CASSYRVTYEQYF. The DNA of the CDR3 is TGTGCCAGCAGTTACAGGGTCACCTACGAGCAGTACTTC.

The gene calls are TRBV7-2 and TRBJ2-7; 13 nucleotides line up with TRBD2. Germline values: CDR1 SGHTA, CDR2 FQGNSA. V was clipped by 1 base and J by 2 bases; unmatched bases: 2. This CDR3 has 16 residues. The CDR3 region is CASSLGGLAGPYEQYF. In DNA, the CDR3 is TGTGCCAGCAGCTTAGGGGGACTAGCGGGACCCTACGAGCAGTACTTC.

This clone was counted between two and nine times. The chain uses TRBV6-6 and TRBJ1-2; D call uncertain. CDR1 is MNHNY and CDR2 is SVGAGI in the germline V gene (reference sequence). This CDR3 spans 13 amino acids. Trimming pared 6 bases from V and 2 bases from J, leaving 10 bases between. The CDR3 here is CASSLTENYGYTF. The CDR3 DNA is TGTGCCAGCAGCCTGACGGAAAACTATGGCTACACCTTC.

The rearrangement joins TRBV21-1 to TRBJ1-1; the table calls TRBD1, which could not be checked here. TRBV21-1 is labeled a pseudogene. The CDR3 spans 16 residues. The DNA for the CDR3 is TGTGCCAGCAGCAAAGATTTCGGGACATTACCCAACGGAGCTTTCTTT. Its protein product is CASSKDFGTLPNGAFF.

The chain's CDR3 is CASSSGTSDAYEQYF. For the CDR3, the DNA is TGTGCCAGCAGCTCCGGGACTAGCGACGCCTACGAGCAGTACTTC. This chain joins TRBV5-5 and TRBJ2-7, with TRBD2 matching 10 bases. Trimming at V came to 3 bases and at J to 2 bases, leaving 5 bases not matched to a gene. The CDR3 loop spans 15 amino acids. Germline V gives CDR1 SGHKS, CDR2 YYEKEE (reference sequence). The entire variable domain, with the rest obtained from reference TRBV5-5 and TRBJ2-7, is as follows: DAGVTQSPTHLIKTRGQQVTLRCSPISGHKSVSWYQQVLGQGPQFIFQYYEKEERGRGNFPDRFSARQFPNYSSELNVNALLLGDSALYLCASSSGTSDAYEQYFGPGTRLTVT.

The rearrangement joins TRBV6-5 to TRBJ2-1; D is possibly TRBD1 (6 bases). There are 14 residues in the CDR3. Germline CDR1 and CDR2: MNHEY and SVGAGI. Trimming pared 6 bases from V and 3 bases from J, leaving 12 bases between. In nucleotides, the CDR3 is TGTGCCAGCAGCCAACAGGGCTACTACAATGAGCAGTTCTTC. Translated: CASSQQGYYNEQFF.

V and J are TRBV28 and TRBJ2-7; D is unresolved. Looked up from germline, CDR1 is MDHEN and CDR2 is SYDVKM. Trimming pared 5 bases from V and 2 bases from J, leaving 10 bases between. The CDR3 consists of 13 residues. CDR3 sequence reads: CASSQPNPYEQYF. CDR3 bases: TGTGCCAGCAGTCAACCTAACCCCTACGAGCAGTACTTC.

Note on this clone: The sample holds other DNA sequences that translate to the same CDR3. Here the CDR3 reads CASSPPGNYEQYF. The CDR3 DNA sequence: TGTGCCAGCTCACCACCCGGAAACTACGAGCAGTACTTC. V usage is TRBV18 and J usage is TRBJ2-7; unclear D gene. Trimming cost V 0 bases and J 3 bases, with 6 bases left between them. CDR1 is KGHSH and CDR2 is LQKENI in the germline V gene. The CDR3 has 13 amino acids.

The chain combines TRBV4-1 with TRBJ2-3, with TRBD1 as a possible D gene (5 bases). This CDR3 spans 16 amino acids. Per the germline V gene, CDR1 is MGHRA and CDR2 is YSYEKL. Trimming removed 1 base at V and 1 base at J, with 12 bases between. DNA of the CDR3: TGCGCCAGCAGCCAAGGTAGGGGCTGGGGCACAGATACGCAGTATTTT. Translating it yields CASSQGRGWGTDTQYF.

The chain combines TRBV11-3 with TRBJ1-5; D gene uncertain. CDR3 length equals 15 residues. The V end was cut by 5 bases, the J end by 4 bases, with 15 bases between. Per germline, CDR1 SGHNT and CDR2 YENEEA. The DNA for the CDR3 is TGTGCCAGCAGCCGCCGGACCGTACGAAATCAGCCCCAGCATTTT. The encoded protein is CASSRRTVRNQPQHF. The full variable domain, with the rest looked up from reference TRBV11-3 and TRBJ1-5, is EAGVVQSPRYKIIEKKQPVAFWCNPISGHNTLYWYLQNLGQGPELLIRYENEEAVDDSQLPKDRFSAERLKGVDSTLKIQPAELGDSAVYLCASSRRTVRNQPQHFGDGTRLSIL.

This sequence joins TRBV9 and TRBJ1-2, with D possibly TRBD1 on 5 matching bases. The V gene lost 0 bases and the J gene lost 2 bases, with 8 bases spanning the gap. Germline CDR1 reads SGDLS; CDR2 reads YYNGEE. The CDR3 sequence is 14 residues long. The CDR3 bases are TGTGCCAGCAGCGTAGAGGGACCAAACTATGGCTACACCTTC. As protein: CASSVEGPNYGYTF.

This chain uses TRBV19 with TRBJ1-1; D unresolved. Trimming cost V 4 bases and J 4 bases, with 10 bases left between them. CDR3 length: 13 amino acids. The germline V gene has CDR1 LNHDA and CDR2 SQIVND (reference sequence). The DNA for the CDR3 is TGTGCCAGTAGTACGGAGGGCATCACTGAAGCTTTCTTT. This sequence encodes CASSTEGITEAFF.

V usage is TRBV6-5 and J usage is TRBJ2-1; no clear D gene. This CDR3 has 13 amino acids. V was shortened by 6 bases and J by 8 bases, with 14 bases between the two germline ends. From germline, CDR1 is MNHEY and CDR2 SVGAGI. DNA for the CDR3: TGTGCCAGCAGCGTGCTGAAGGCCTATGAGCAGTTCTTC. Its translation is CASSVLKAYEQFF.